This T cell receptor (beta chain) was documented in a study of T cells in Graves' hyperthyroidism and ophthalmopathy. V lost 5 bases and J lost 5, with 9 bases in between. CDR1 and CDR2 (germline): SQVTM, ANQGSEA. CDR3 length equals 11 residues. Amplified regions were TCR beta CDR3 sequences from RNA transcripts. Initially, a first-round RT-PCR of the TCR CDR3 employed the HTBI primer set. TCRdb ran MiXCR on the multiplex PCR reads and lists one entry per CDR3 protein. The data contain some 690,000 distinct CDR3 sequences, 15% to 20% of them singletons. Patients aged 18 to 65 had newly diagnosed hyperthyroidism lasting under 2 months.

The receptor was derived from a man aged 50-60 years with Graves' hyperthyroidism. Sequenced material: blood. This chain uses TRBV29-1 with TRBJ1-1, with D possibly TRBD1 on 5 matching bases. The CDR3 here is CSVSGYTEAFF. The DNA for the CDR3 is TGCAGCGTTTCAGGGTATACTGAAGCTTTCTTT.